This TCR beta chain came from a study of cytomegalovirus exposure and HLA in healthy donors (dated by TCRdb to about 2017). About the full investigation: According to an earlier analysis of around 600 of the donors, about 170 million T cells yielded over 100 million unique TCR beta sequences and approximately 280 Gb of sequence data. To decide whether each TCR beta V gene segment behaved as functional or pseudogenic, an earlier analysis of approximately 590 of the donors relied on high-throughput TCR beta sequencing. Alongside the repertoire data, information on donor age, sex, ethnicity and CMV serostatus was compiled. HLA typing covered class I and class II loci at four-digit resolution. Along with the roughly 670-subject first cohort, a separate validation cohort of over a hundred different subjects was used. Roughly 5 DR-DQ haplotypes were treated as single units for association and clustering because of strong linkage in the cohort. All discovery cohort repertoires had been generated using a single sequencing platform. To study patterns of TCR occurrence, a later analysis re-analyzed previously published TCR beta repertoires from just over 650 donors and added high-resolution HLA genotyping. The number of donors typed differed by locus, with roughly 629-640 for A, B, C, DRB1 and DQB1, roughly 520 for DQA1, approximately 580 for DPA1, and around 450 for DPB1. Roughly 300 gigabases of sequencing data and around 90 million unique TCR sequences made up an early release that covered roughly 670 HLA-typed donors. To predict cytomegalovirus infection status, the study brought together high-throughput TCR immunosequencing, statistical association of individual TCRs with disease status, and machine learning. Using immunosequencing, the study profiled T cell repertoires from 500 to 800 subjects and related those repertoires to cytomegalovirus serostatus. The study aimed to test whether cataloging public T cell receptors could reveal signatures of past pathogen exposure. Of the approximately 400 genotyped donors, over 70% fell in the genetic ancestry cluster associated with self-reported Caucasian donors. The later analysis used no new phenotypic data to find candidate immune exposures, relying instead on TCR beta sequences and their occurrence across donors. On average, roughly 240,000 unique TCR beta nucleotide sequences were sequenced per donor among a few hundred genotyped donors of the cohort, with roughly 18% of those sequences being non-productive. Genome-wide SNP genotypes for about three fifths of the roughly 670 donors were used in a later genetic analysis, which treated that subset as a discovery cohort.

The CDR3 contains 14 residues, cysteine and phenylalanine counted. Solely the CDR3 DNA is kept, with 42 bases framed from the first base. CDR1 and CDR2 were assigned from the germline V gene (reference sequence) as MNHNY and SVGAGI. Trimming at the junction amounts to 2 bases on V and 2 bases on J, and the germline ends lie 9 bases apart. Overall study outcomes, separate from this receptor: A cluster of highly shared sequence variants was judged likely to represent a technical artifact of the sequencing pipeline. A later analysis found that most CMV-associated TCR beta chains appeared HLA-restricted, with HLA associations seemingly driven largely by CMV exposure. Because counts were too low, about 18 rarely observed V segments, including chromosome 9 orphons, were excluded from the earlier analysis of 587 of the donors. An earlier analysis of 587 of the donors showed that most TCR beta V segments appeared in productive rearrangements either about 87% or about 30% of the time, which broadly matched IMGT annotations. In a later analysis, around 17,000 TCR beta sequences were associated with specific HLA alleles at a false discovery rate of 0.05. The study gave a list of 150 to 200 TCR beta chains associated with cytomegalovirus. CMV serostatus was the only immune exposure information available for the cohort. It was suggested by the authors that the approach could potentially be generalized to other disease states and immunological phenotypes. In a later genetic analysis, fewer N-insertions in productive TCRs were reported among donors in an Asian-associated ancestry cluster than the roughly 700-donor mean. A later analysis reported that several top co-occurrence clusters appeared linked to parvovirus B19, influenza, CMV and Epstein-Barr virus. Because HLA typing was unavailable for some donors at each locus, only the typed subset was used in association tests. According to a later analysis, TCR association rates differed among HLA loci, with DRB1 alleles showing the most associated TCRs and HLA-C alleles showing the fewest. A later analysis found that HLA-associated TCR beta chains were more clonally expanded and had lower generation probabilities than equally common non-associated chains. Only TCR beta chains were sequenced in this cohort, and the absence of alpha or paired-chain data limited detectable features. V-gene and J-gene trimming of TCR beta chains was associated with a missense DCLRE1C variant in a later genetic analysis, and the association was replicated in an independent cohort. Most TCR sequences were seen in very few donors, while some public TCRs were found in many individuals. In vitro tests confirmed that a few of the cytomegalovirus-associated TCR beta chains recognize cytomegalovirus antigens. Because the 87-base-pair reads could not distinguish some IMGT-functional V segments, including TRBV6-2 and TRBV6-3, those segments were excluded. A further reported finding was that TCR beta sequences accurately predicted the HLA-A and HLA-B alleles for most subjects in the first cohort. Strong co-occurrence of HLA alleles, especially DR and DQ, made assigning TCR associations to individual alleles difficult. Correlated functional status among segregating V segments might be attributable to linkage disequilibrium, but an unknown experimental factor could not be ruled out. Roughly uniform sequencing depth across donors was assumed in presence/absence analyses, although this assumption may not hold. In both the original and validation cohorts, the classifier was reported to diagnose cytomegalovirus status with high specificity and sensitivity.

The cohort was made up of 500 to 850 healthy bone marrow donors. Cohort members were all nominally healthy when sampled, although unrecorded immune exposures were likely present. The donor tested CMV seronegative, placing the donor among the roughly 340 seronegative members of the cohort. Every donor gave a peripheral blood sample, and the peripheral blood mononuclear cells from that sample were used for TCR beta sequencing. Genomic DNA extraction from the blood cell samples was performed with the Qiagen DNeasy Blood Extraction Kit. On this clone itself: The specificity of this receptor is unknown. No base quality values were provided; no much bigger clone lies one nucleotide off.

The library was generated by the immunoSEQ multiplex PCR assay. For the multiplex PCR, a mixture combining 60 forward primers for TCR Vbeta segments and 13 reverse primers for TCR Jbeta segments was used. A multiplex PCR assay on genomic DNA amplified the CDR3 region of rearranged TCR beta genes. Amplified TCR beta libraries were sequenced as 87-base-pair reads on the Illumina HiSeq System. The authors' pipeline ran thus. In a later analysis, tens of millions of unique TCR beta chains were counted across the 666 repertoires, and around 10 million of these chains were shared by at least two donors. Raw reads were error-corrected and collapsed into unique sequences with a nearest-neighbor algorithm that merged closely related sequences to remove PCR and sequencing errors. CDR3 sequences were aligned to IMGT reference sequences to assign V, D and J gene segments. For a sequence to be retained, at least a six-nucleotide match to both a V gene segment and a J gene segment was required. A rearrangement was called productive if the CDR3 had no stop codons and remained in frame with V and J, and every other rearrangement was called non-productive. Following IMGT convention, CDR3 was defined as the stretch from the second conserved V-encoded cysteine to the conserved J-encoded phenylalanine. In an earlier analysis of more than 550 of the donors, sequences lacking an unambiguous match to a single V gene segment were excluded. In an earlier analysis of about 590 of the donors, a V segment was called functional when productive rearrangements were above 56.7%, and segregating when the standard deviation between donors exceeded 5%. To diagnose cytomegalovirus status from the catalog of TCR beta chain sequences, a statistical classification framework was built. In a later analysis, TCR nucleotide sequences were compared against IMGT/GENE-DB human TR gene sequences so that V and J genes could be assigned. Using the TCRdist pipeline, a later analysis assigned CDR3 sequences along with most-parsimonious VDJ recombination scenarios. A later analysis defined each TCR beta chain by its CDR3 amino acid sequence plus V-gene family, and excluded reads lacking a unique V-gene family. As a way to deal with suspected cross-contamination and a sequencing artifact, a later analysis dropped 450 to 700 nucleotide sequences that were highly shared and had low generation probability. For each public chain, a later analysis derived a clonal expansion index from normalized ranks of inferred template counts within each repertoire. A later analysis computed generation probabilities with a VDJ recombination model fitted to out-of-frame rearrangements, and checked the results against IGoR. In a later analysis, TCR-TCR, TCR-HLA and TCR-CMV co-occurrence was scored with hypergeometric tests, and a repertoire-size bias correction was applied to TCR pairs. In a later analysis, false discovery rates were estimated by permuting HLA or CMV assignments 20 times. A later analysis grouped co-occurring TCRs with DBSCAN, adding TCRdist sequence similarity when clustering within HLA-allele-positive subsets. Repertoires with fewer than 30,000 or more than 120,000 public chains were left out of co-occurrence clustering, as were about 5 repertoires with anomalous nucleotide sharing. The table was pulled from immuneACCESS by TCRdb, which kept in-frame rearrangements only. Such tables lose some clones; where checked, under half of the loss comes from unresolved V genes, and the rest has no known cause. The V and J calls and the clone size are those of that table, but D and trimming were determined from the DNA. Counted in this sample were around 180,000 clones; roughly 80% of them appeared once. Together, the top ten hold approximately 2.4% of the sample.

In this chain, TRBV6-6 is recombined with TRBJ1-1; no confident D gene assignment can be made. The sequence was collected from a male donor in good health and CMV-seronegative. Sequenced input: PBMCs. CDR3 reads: CASSYELYNTEAFF. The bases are TGTGCCAGCAGTTACGAGCTATATAACACTGAAGCTTTCTTT.